The next 21 T cell receptor beta chains were all read from a single sample in a study of T-cell reconstitution after alpha-beta-depleted transplantation in children. The TCRbeta library incorporated unique molecular identifiers. Each CDR3 protein is one row after TCRdb ran MiXCR on the PCR reads. The data show about 500,000 distinct CDR3 sequences, around a third seen once. Here the sequenced sample was PBMCs from the stem cell graft donor, taken from the stem cell graft. The receptor source for this set is a human donor who donated a stem cell graft to a child with aplastic anemia.

This clonotype was observed a handful of times. The chain is built from TRBV5-1 and TRBJ2-7; 11 bases fit TRBD2. This CDR3 is 16 amino acids long. V was clipped by 6 bases and J by 3 bases; unmatched bases: 11. CDR1 and CDR2 (germline): SGHRS, YFSETQ. The CDR3, as DNA: TGCGCCAGCACCTGGGGACTAGCGGAAACTATCTACGAGCAGTACTTC. Translating it yields CASTWGLAETIYEQYF.

Written as DNA, the CDR3 is TGCGCCAGCAGCTTGTATAGCGGGAGGGCCGAAGTCAATGAGCAGTTCTTC. It codes for CASSLYSGRAEVNEQFF. The chain recombines TRBV5-1 with TRBJ2-1; 11 positions match TRBD2. The germline CDR1 and CDR2 sequences are SGHRS and YFSETQ. V lost 1 base, J lost 6 bases, and 9 bases stayed unmatched. CDR3 length: 17 amino acids.

This chain connects TRBV12-3 or TRBV12-4 to TRBJ1-2; the D gene is possibly TRBD1 (5 bases). This CDR3 is 13 amino acids long. V gave up 5 bases and J gave up 8 bases, with 15 bases separating them. The CDR3 DNA sequence: TGTGCCAGCAGTCTACAGGCTCTGGGCGGCTACACCTTC. Translating gives CASSLQALGGYTF.

The CDR3 DNA reads as TGCAGTGCCGATACGGAGTTAATCTACAATGAGCAGTTCTTC. Its translation is CSADTELIYNEQFF. V gene TRBV20-1 combines with J gene TRBJ2-1, with D unresolved. With 6 bases removed from V and 3 bases from J, the gap between germline ends came to 15 bases. Germline values: CDR1 DFQATT, CDR2 SNEGSKA (reference sequence). The CDR3 runs to 14 residues.

The gene calls are TRBV3-1 and TRBJ2-7; no clear D. V gave up 4 bases and J gave up 6 bases, with 13 bases separating them. Per germline, CDR1 LGHDT and CDR2 YNNKEL (reference sequence). This CDR3 has 13 residues. CDR3 DNA: TGTGCCAGCAGCCCCCAGGCACCCCTCGAGCAGTACGTC. This encodes CASSPQAPLEQYV.

The CDR3 loop reads CASSQEGDEQYF. The CDR3 nucleotides are TGCGCCAGCAGCCAAGAGGGGGATGAGCAGTACTTC. The gene calls are TRBV4-3 and TRBJ2-7, with D tentatively TRBD1 or TRBD2 (5 bases each). The CDR3 is 12 amino acids. V was trimmed by 0 bases and J by 7 bases, leaving 7 bases between them. CDR1 is LGHNA, CDR2 YSLEER, per germline.

Concerning this clonotype itself: At one boundary the junction diverges from the germline segment, which might be a read error. This chain links TRBV6-1 with TRBJ2-1, with a weak D call TRBD1 (6 bases). Germline V lookup: CDR1 MNHNS, CDR2 SASEGT. This CDR3 is 13 amino acids long. Written as DNA, the CDR3 is TGTGCCAGCAGTCGGGACACATACAATGAGAAGTTCTTC. The encoded protein is CASSRDTYNEKFF.

V is TRBV19 and J is TRBJ1-1; D is perhaps TRBD1 (5 bases). CDR3 length: 16 amino acids. V was trimmed by 5 bases and J by 8 bases, leaving 24 bases between them. Per the germline V gene, CDR1 is LNHDA and CDR2 is SQIVND (reference sequence). The DNA for the CDR3 is TGTGCCAGTAGTCCAAGACGCGGGACGGGGATTCTAGAAGCTTTCTTT. It translates to CASSPRRGTGILEAFF.

This chain links TRBV25-1 with TRBJ1-5; TRBD1 matches 7 bases. The CDR3 spans 16 residues. V shed 4 bases, J shed 4 bases, and the junction held 10 bases outside the gene matches. The germline CDR1 and CDR2 sequences are MGHDK and SYGVNS. CDR3 in amino acids: CASSGQGLIGNQPQHF. CDR3 nucleotides: TGTGCCAGCAGTGGACAGGGTCTAATCGGGAATCAGCCCCAGCATTTT.

This chain connects TRBV18 to TRBJ1-5; D gene ambiguous. V was cut by 6 bases and J by 1 base, with 16 bases left in between. This CDR3 spans 16 amino acids. Germline CDR1 reads KGHSH; CDR2 reads LQKENI. CDR3 sequence: CASSISTLNSNQPQHF. CDR3 in DNA: TGTGCCAGCTCCATATCGACCCTCAACAGCAATCAGCCCCAGCATTTT.

This clonotype was picked up a small number of times. V usage is TRBV12-3 or TRBV12-4 and J usage is TRBJ2-4, with D unclear. V lost 4 bases and J 4 bases, leaving 11 bases between the germline ends. This CDR3 has 14 residues. CDR3 coding DNA: TGTGCCAGCAGTTCGTCGGACCGAAAAAACATTCAGTACTTC. Protein product: CASSSSDRKNIQYF.

This clonotype turned up a few times. The V call is TRBV6-1, the J call TRBJ2-2, with 13 bases matching TRBD2. This CDR3 is 17 amino acids long. V was pared by 4 bases and J by 5 bases, with 7 bases of the junction left unmatched. Germline assignment: CDR1 MNHNS and CDR2 SASEGT. The CDR3 is CASSVWTSGSRTGELFF. The DNA of the CDR3 is TGTGCCAGCAGTGTATGGACTAGCGGGAGTCGGACCGGGGAGCTGTTTTTT.

This clonotype has just one count. The CDR3 DNA follows: TGTGCCAGCAGTTCCCGTGGTGGGGGTCTTGAAGAAAAACTGTTTTTT. Translated, it gives CASSSRGGGLEEKLFF. This rearrangement joins TRBV6-2 or TRBV6-3 to TRBJ1-4; a possible D gene is TRBD1 (5 bases). V was pared by 4 bases and J by 8 bases, with 20 bases between. Germline V lookup: CDR1 MNHEY, CDR2 SVGEGT. This CDR3 region has 16 residues.

The chain has TRBV4-3 and TRBJ1-3, with D tentatively TRBD1 (5 bases). CDR1 LGHNA and CDR2 YSLEER come from the germline V gene. The CDR3 is made up of 16 amino acids. Deletions cut 3 bases from V and 4 bases from J, with 16 bases between. The CDR3 loop is CASSQVLRALGNTIYF. CDR3 bases: TGCGCCAGCAGCCAGGTCCTCAGGGCTCTGGGAAACACCATATATTTT.

This clonotype was seen many times. V gene TRBV7-2 combines with J gene TRBJ2-3; TRBD2 is a possible D gene (6 bases). The CDR3 loop spans 16 amino acids. From germline, CDR1 is SGHTA and CDR2 FQGNSA. V gave up 2 bases and J gave up 0 bases, with 12 bases separating them. In DNA form, the CDR3 reads TGTGCCAGCAGCTTATGGCGGGGATCTAGCACAGATACGCAGTATTTT. This sequence encodes CASSLWRGSSTDTQYF.

The sample holds one count of this clonotype. The chain has TRBV10-1 and TRBJ1-1; D possibly corresponds to TRBD1 (6 bases). Trimming took off 2 bases at V and 0 bases at J, with 10 bases between the two ends. This CDR3 is built from 15 residues. Germline CDR1 is WNHNN and CDR2 is SYGVQD (reference sequence). CDR3 protein: CASSEKRQVNTEAFF. The DNA of the CDR3 is TGCGCCAGCAGTGAGAAAAGACAGGTGAACACTGAAGCTTTCTTT.

There are a few counts of this clonotype. This CDR3 is CASSQDPGLAGNEQFF. CDR3 DNA: TGTGCCAGCAGCCAAGACCCGGGACTAGCTGGTAATGAGCAGTTCTTC. The gene calls are TRBV14 and TRBJ2-1, with 9 bases aligning to TRBD2. Trimming took 0 bases from V and 7 from J; bases not matched to a gene: 7. From germline, CDR1 is SGHDN and CDR2 FVKESK. The CDR3 has 16 residues.

This clonotype was observed a handful of times. This rearrangement joins TRBV7-2 to TRBJ1-1, with a weak D call TRBD1 (6 bases). The CDR3 is 14 residues long. Per germline, CDR1 SGHTA and CDR2 FQGNSA. The V end was cut by 1 base, the J end by 7 bases, with 13 bases between. As DNA, the CDR3 is TGTGCCAGCAGCTTAGTCACAGGGATGAGTGAAGCTTTCTTT. As protein: CASSLVTGMSEAFF.

The chain recombines TRBV20-1 with TRBJ1-2, with TRBD1 identical over 9 bases. Trimming removed 3 bases from V and 5 bases from J; junction bases left unmatched: 4. Germline values: CDR1 DFQATT, CDR2 SNEGSKA (reference sequence). The CDR3 totals 13 residues. CDR3 sequence (DNA): TGCAGTGCTAGTTTCGGACAGGGGTATGGCTACACCTTC. Its translation is CSASFGQGYGYTF.

The chain uses TRBV12-3 or TRBV12-4 and TRBJ1-1; D is perhaps TRBD1 (5 bases). Trimming removed 7 bases at V and 4 bases at J, with 13 bases between. The CDR3 runs to 13 residues. The DNA of the CDR3 is TGTGCCAGCACCATGCAGGGCGGCACTGAAGCTTTCTTT. Protein sequence: CASTMQGGTEAFF.

V is TRBV7-2 and J is TRBJ2-5, with 8 bases lining up with TRBD1. V lost 5 bases to trimming and J lost 4 bases; unmatched junction nucleotides: 6. Germline lookup yields CDR1 SGHTA and CDR2 FQGNSA. There are 14 residues in the CDR3. CDR3 nucleotide sequence: TGTGCCAGCAGCCCCCACAGGGGGTCAGAGACCCAGTACTTC. This encodes CASSPHRGSETQYF.